The 25 T cell receptor beta chains reported below all come from one sample, sequenced in a study of T cells expressing NK-cell markers. TCRdb reprocessed the 5' RACE reads and reports one entry per CDR3 protein, with no DNA. This sample contains some 190,000 distinct CDR3 sequences. The sequenced material came from blood T cells: a sorted CD56 or NKG2C T cell subset, CD4+ or CD8+ T cells, or bulk PBMC T cells (not recorded which). These receptors originate from a man aged 18-75 years in good health.

The chain has TRBV28 and TRBJ2-5. The CDR3 is 14 residues long. CDR1 and CDR2 (germline): MDHEN, SYDVKM. The CDR3 protein is CASSLTFRQETQYF.

The V and J genes are TRBV2 and TRBJ2-5. Per germline, CDR1 SNHLY and CDR2 FYNNEI. This CDR3 contains 13 residues. The CDR3 sequence: CASSTDIQETQYF.

V gene TRBV6-1 combines with J gene TRBJ1-2. Germline CDR1 is MNHNS and CDR2 is SASEGT. CDR3 length equals 13 residues. The CDR3 protein is CASSQIPGAGYTF.

V and J are TRBV9 and TRBJ2-5; TCRdb lists TRBD1, though no DNA is available to test this call. CDR1 and CDR2 (germline): SGDLS, YYNGEE. The CDR3 is 15 amino acids. The CDR3 region is CASSRKGDSQETQYF.

The V and J genes are TRBV7-6 and TRBJ1-2; TCRdb's assignment of TRBD1 cannot be checked, as there is no DNA. Germline values: CDR1 SGHVS, CDR2 FNYEAQ. The CDR3 loop spans 15 amino acids. The CDR3 loop reads CASSLGRTGKYGYTF.

This chain uses TRBV6-1 with TRBJ2-3; absent DNA, TCRdb's TRBD1 call cannot be checked. The CDR3 is 15 residues long. Looked up from germline, CDR1 is MNHNS and CDR2 is SASEGT. The CDR3 here is CASSQSGGLGDTQYF.

This chain joins TRBV12-3 or TRBV12-4 and TRBJ2-7; the TCRdb call, TRBD1, lacks DNA for checking. The CDR3 totals 13 residues. The CDR3 sequence: CASSSKTVYEQYF.

V usage is TRBV18 and J usage is TRBJ2-1. This CDR3 spans 12 amino acids. Germline V gene sequence: CDR1 KGHSH, CDR2 LQKENI. CDR3 sequence reads: CASSPGVVEQFF.

The chain uses TRBV20-1 and TRBJ2-3; TCRdb's D call of TRBD1 is untestable without DNA. The CDR3 is 17 amino acids. CDR1 is DFQATT and CDR2 is SNEGSKA in the germline V gene (reference sequence). The CDR3 here is CSARDRGGPGIWDTQYF.

The gene calls are TRBV5-1 and TRBJ2-3; the TCRdb D gene call, TRBD1, has no DNA to confirm it. CDR3 size: 15 residues. CDR1 is SGHRS and CDR2 is YFSETQ in the germline V gene. The CDR3 reads CASSRTGYRTDTQYF.

The gene calls are TRBV6-5 and TRBJ2-7. CDR1 is MNHEY and CDR2 is SVGAGI in the germline V gene. The CDR3 runs 13 residues. Here the CDR3 reads CASSFGITYEQYF.

This chain connects TRBV5-1 to TRBJ2-5; lacking DNA, the TRBD1 call made by TCRdb goes unchecked. The CDR3 runs to 16 residues. Germline-derived CDR1 and CDR2 are SGHRS and YFSETQ. CDR3 region: CASSLVFVWQGETQYF.

The V call is TRBV12-3 or TRBV12-4, the J call TRBJ2-5. This CDR3 region has 15 residues. CDR3 residues: CASSFAGEVQETQYF.

The V gene is TRBV7-9, the J gene TRBJ1-6; without DNA, the TCRdb call of TRBD1 cannot be checked. The CDR3 is 15 amino acids. Germline V gene sequence: CDR1 SEHNR, CDR2 FQNEAQ (reference sequence). The CDR3 reads CASSSYVGGDSPLHF.

The CDR3 loop reads CASTVGIGGQETQYF. The V and J genes are TRBV6-1 and TRBJ2-5; checking the TCRdb D call of TRBD1 is not possible without DNA. CDR3 size: 15 residues. CDR1 and CDR2 from the germline V gene are MNHNS and SASEGT.

The chain has TRBV7-9 and TRBJ1-1; the D gene TCRdb calls, TRBD1, cannot be checked with no DNA. Looked up from germline, CDR1 is SEHNR and CDR2 is FQNEAQ (reference sequence). There are 14 residues in the CDR3. The CDR3 region is CASSLIDSDTEAFF.

V usage is TRBV12-3 or TRBV12-4 and J usage is TRBJ2-1; TCRdb's D gene call, TRBD1, goes unchecked for lack of DNA. This CDR3 spans 14 amino acids. The CDR3 region is CASSTTGQGDEQFF.

V and J are TRBV6-5 and TRBJ2-1; TCRdb calls TRBD1, which cannot be checked without DNA. From germline, CDR1 is MNHEY and CDR2 SVGAGI. This CDR3 spans 17 amino acids. CDR3 region: CASSYPRGTDFYNEQFF.

The chain has TRBV29-1 and TRBJ1-2. Per germline, CDR1 SQVTM and CDR2 ANQGSEA. This CDR3 has 14 residues. The CDR3 loop reads CSVELQVPNYGYTF.

The rearrangement links TRBV9 to TRBJ1-2; TCRdb proposes TRBD1, but this gene call is untestable without DNA. The CDR3 loop spans 17 amino acids. Germline CDR1 SGDLS, CDR2 YYNGEE. The CDR3 loop reads CASSPFQDISANYGYTF.

The chain has TRBV5-6 and TRBJ2-7; TCRdb calls TRBD2, which cannot be checked without DNA. CDR3 size: 15 residues. Germline CDR1 SGHDT, CDR2 YYEEEE. The CDR3 sequence: CASSEPTSGGSEQYF.

The chain links TRBV7-8 to TRBJ1-5. The V gene's germline CDR1 is SGHVS and CDR2 FQNEAQ. The CDR3 is made up of 16 amino acids. This CDR3 reads CASSLARVFSNQPQHF.

The chain is built from TRBV12-3 or TRBV12-4 and TRBJ1-6. CDR3 length: 16 residues. CDR3 sequence: CASNDTVSSYNSPLHF.

The chain's CDR3 is CSARDPNSAYEQYF. V gene TRBV20-1 combines with J gene TRBJ2-7. The germline V gene encodes CDR1 DFQATT and CDR2 SNEGSKA (reference sequence). The CDR3 has 14 amino acids.

This clonotype is medium-sized by frequency. The chain employs TRBV7-7 and TRBJ2-7; the D call of TRBD1 rests on TCRdb alone, since no DNA is present to check it. The CDR3 covers 17 residues. Germline CDR1 is SSHAT and CDR2 is FNYEAQ (reference sequence). The CDR3 protein is CASSLPPSSMGRYEQYF.